This paragraph covers one T cell receptor (beta chain) sequence. This clonotype was found a few times. Its antigen has not been determined. The input lacks base qualities; no much larger clone sits a single base away. Library preparation used 5' RACE. Sequencing instrument: Illumina HiSeq 2500. A second PCR of about 6 to 11 cycles was run with a J-beta primer mix and a sample-barcoded 5' primer. A unique molecular identifier was introduced onto each TCR beta cDNA molecule by a template-switch 5' adaptor carrying 12 random nucleotides. At least 2.5 million CDR3-containing paired-end reads were obtained from each sample. First-strand cDNA was synthesized from all RNA with the Mint cDNA synthesis kit, primed by a TRBC-specific oligonucleotide. All cDNA was treated with uracil-DNA glycosylase and then went through a first 18-cycle PCR with the universal primers M1SS and BC2_uni_R. Under the source paper's analysis protocol: For normalization, 1 million high-quality reads were randomly selected from each sample, with every read carrying a distinct molecular identifier. Instead of being binned into consensus sequences, reads that shared molecular identifiers were thrown out. CDR3 identification, clonotype clustering and error correction used MiTCR with a Q25 quality threshold and the strictest error-elimination algorithm. A nonparametric unseen species model with Euler transformation was used to estimate lower-bound total TCR beta diversity. TCRdb itself trimmed the public reads at Q25 with fastp, ran MiXCR and retained productive beta chains. Every CDR3 protein is listed once, alongside the most common genes and DNA of its rows. The V and J calls were not made by the authors but by TCRdb's processing. This sample has roughly 1,500,000 distinct CDR3 sequences in its table, and roughly 45% of those were observed once. The ten most abundant clones make up around 8% of the sample.

Systemically healthy Caucasian individuals from Russia, 35 to 50 in total and aged roughly 6 to 100 years, were included as donors. Each donor gave about 9.7 milliliters of peripheral blood, drawn into EDTA-treated Vacutainer tubes. Ficoll-Paque density-gradient centrifugation was used to isolate PBMCs, with at least 7 million per sample. Trizol reagent was used to extract total RNA from the PBMCs, yielding at least 6 micrograms per sample. For every donor, an aliquot of PBMCs went through flow cytometry to measure the percentages of naive CD45RAhigh/CD27high T cells. Per the germline V gene, ENHRY is the CDR1 and SYGVKD is the CDR2. V is cut back by 7 bases and J by 6 bases, with 9 bases in the junction unmatched. Inclusive of the bounding cysteine and phenylalanine, the CDR3 is 14 residues long. Just CDR3 DNA is preserved here, 42 bases in frame from base 1. This entry is derived from a study of blood T cells in healthy people across ages (dated by TCRdb to the mid-2010s). About the study as a whole: In model experiments, template switching captured about one uniquely barcoded TCR beta cDNA molecule for every two T cells. To track age-related changes in TCR beta repertoire diversity, the study relied on deep sequencing normalized with unique cDNA molecular identifiers. Four age groups were formed from the donors: young (average approximately 15 years), middle-aged (around 37), aged (more than 55) and long-lived (around 80). To avoid experimental bias, donors of different ages were randomly spread across the sequencing lanes. Using the same blood draw, the study looked at two additional independent replicas of 1 million unique cDNA reads for two donors, one aged 18 to 29 and the other aged 80 or older. Study-wide conclusions, independent of this receptor: As age increased, observed TCR beta diversity per million T cells dropped in a roughly linear way, and a significant reduction was already evident by age 40. Total diversity estimates from one million sequenced T cells were considered lower bounds and underestimates. Compared with the aged group, the long-lived group had more naive CD4+ T cells, fewer expanded clones and increased TCR diversity, a pattern suggesting age selection. Because donor CMV infection status was unknown, age-related changes in expanded clonotypes were potentially confounded. There was a strong correlation between observed TCR beta diversity and the percentage of naive T cells measured by flow cytometry. Since profiling was done on bulk unsorted PBMCs, naive and antigen-experienced compartments could not be conclusively compared.

Material: blood. The TCR was taken from a woman aged 18-30 years in good health. The sequence joins TRBV10-3 to TRBJ2-1; the junction holds 7 bases that match TRBD2. The DNA reads TGTGCCATCACACGGGAGGAACGGGGCAATGAGCAGTTCTTC. It translates to CAITREERGNEQFF.